A selection of T cell receptor beta chains follows, all from one sample in a study of PD-1 blockade in mismatch repair-deficient tumors. Antigen specificity for these receptors is unknown. Here immunoSEQ multiplex PCR was the method, and the copy in TCRdb shows in-frame clones only, minus some. Among fewer than 18,000 clones, more than 80% were seen once, and the ten largest hold roughly 9.8%. The sequences come from cells cultured in vitro, collected from a patient treated with pembrolizumab. The receptors shown here come from an adult with mismatch repair-deficient cancer. The CDR3 runs from the conserved cysteine through the conserved F or W. D genes are given only for firm matches. Only part of the rows carry a size: once, few, many, or a class if the clone is expanded.

clone size: -
V gene: TRBV28
J gene: TRBJ1-2
D gene: TRBD1
CDR3 protein: CASSRGQGRSLHYGYTF
CDR3 DNA: TGTGCCAGCAGCCGAGGACAGGGGCGTTCTCTCCACTATGGCTACACCTTC

clone size: -
V gene: TRBV9
J gene: TRBJ2-6
D gene: -
CDR3 protein: CASSDGTTLPGANVLTF
CDR3 DNA: TGTGCCAGCAGCGACGGGACAACCCTCCCCGGGGCCAACGTCCTGACTTTC

clone size: -
V gene: TRBV18
J gene: TRBJ1-1
D gene: TRBD1
CDR3 protein: CASSHRTGRNTEAFF
CDR3 DNA: TGTGCCAGCTCACACCGGACAGGGCGAAACACTGAAGCTTTCTTT

clone size: -
V gene: TRBV2
J gene: TRBJ2-5
D gene: TRBD2
CDR3 protein: CASTRLAGGQETQYF
CDR3 DNA: TGTGCCAGCACTCGGCTAGCGGGAGGGCAAGAGACCCAGTACTTC

clone size: once
V gene: TRBV5-4
J gene: TRBJ1-5
D gene: -
CDR3 protein: CASSLPVLNQPQHF
CDR3 DNA: TGTGCCAGCAGCTTACCGGTTCTTAATCAGCCCCAGCATTTT

clone size: -
V gene: TRBV7-2
J gene: TRBJ1-1
D gene: TRBD1
CDR3 protein: CASSPRQGRSEAFF
CDR3 DNA: TGTGCCAGCAGCCCGCGACAGGGGAGATCGGAAGCTTTCTTT

clone size: -
V gene: TRBV19
J gene: TRBJ2-7
D gene: -
CDR3 protein: CASSISIGTSSYEQYF
CDR3 DNA: TGTGCCAGTAGTATTTCGATTGGCACGAGCTCCTACGAGCAGTACTTC

clone size: -
V gene: TRBV6-1
J gene: TRBJ1-2
D gene: -
CDR3 protein: CASSARGIQKGYGYTF
CDR3 DNA: TGTGCCAGCAGTGCCCGGGGGATCCAGAAGGGCTATGGCTACACCTTC

clone size: -
V gene: TRBV6-1
J gene: TRBJ2-7
D gene: TRBD2
CDR3 protein: CASRGTSGFHEQYF
CDR3 DNA: TGTGCCAGCAGGGGGACTAGCGGGTTCCACGAGCAGTACTTC

clone size: -
V gene: TRBV7-9
J gene: TRBJ1-2
D gene: TRBD1
CDR3 protein: CASSFHTGEANYGYTF
CDR3 DNA: TGTGCCAGCAGCTTTCATACAGGGGAGGCGAACTATGGCTACACCTTC

clone size: -
V gene: TRBV19
J gene: TRBJ2-7
D gene: -
CDR3 protein: CASSIRGASYEQYF
CDR3 DNA: TGTGCCAGTAGTATTAGGGGGGCCTCCTACGAGCAGTACTTC

clone size: -
V gene: TRBV11-3
J gene: TRBJ2-5
D gene: -
CDR3 protein: CASSLVGGIETQYF
CDR3 DNA: TGTGCCAGCAGCTTAGTTGGAGGGATTGAGACCCAGTACTTC

clone size: -
V gene: TRBV4-2
J gene: TRBJ2-2
D gene: -
CDR3 protein: CASSQAFGGTGELFF
CDR3 DNA: TGTGCCAGCAGCCAGGCATTTGGGGGGACCGGGGAGCTGTTTTTT

clone size: -
V gene: TRBV11-1
J gene: TRBJ2-5
D gene: -
CDR3 protein: CASSMYQETQYF
CDR3 DNA: TGTGCCTCCTCAATGTACCAAGAGACCCAGTACTTC

clone size: -
V gene: TRBV28
J gene: TRBJ1-1
D gene: -
CDR3 protein: CASSLTDLGTEAFF
CDR3 DNA: TGTGCCAGCAGTCTAACAGATCTAGGGACTGAAGCTTTCTTT

clone size: -
V gene: TRBV6-5
J gene: TRBJ2-7
D gene: -
CDR3 protein: CASSSAGSSYEQYF
CDR3 DNA: TGTGCCAGCAGTAGCGCGGGGAGCTCCTACGAGCAGTACTTC

clone size: -
V gene: TRBV4-1
J gene: TRBJ2-7
D gene: TRBD1
CDR3 protein: CASSQPRSGGLWEQYF
CDR3 DNA: TGCGCCAGCAGCCAGCCCAGGTCAGGGGGTTTGTGGGAGCAGTACTTC

clone size: -
V gene: TRBV29-1
J gene: TRBJ1-5
D gene: -
CDR3 protein: CSVLTGNSNQPQHF
CDR3 DNA: TGCAGCGTCCTGACAGGAAATAGCAATCAGCCCCAGCATTTT

clone size: -
V gene: TRBV21-1
J gene: TRBJ1-4
D gene: -
CDR3 protein: CASSNGGRKEKLFF
CDR3 DNA: TGTGCCAGCAGCAATGGGGGGCGCAAGGAAAAACTGTTTTTT

clone size: -
V gene: TRBV18
J gene: TRBJ1-4
D gene: TRBD1
CDR3 protein: CASSPIQGRRLNEKLFF
CDR3 DNA: TGTGCCAGCTCTCCAATACAGGGGCGACGACTTAATGAAAAACTGTTTTTT

clone size: few
V gene: TRBV5-5
J gene: TRBJ2-3
D gene: TRBD2
CDR3 protein: CASSLQRGGTDTQYF
CDR3 DNA: TGTGCCAGCAGCTTGCAGCGGGGGGGCACAGATACGCAGTATTTT

clone size: -
V gene: TRBV11-2
J gene: TRBJ1-2
D gene: -
CDR3 protein: CASSPRTRDYGYTF
CDR3 DNA: TGTGCCAGCAGCCCCAGGACACGAGACTATGGCTACACCTTC

clone size: -
V gene: TRBV29-1
J gene: TRBJ1-3
D gene: -
CDR3 protein: CSAAPSTARNTIYF
CDR3 DNA: TGCAGCGCTGCCCCCAGCACAGCACGAAACACCATATATTTT

clone size: few
V gene: TRBV6-1
J gene: TRBJ2-7
D gene: TRBD1
CDR3 protein: CASTRQGGLDEQYF
CDR3 DNA: TGTGCCAGCACCAGACAGGGGGGTCTTGACGAGCAGTACTTC

clone size: -
V gene: TRBV5-1
J gene: TRBJ1-5
D gene: TRBD1
CDR3 protein: CASSWGTGDQPQHF
CDR3 DNA: TGCGCCAGCAGCTGGGGGACAGGGGATCAGCCCCAGCATTTT

clone size: -
V gene: TRBV6-1
J gene: TRBJ1-2
D gene: -
CDR3 protein: CASSEALHGRSSGYTF
CDR3 DNA: TGTGCCAGCAGTGAAGCGCTTCATGGCCGCTCAAGCGGCTACACCTTC

clone size: -
V gene: TRBV7-9
J gene: TRBJ1-3
D gene: -
CDR3 protein: CASSSTLGRRGNTIYF
CDR3 DNA: TGTGCCAGCAGCTCCACTTTAGGACGCCGAGGAAACACCATATATTTT

clone size: -
V gene: TRBV29-1
J gene: TRBJ2-7
D gene: TRBD2
CDR3 protein: CSARLAGALEQYF
CDR3 DNA: TGCAGCGCCCGACTAGCGGGAGCTCTCGAGCAGTACTTC

clone size: -
V gene: TRBV14
J gene: TRBJ1-1
D gene: -
CDR3 protein: CASSQGLDTEAFF
CDR3 DNA: TGTGCCAGCAGCCAAGGACTGGACACTGAAGCTTTCTTT

clone size: -
V gene: TRBV27
J gene: TRBJ1-5
D gene: -
CDR3 protein: CASSLEGYQPQHF
CDR3 DNA: TGTGCCAGCAGTTTGGAGGGTTATCAGCCCCAGCATTTT

clone size: -
V gene: TRBV15
J gene: TRBJ1-4
D gene: -
CDR3 protein: CATTRGGPTNEKLFF
CDR3 DNA: TGTGCCACCACCCGGGGAGGCCCAACTAATGAAAAACTGTTTTTT

clone size: -
V gene: TRBV28
J gene: TRBJ1-5
D gene: -
CDR3 protein: CASNAYSNQPQHF
CDR3 DNA: TGTGCCAGCAACGCCTATAGCAATCAGCCCCAGCATTTT

clone size: -
V gene: TRBV5-1
J gene: TRBJ1-1
D gene: -
CDR3 protein: CASSLGWTLATEAFF
CDR3 DNA: TGCGCCAGCAGCTTGGGGTGGACCCTGGCCACTGAAGCTTTCTTT

clone size: -
V gene: TRBV19
J gene: TRBJ1-1
D gene: -
CDR3 protein: CASSIRGDGSTEAFF
CDR3 DNA: TGTGCCAGTAGTATAAGAGGGGATGGGAGCACTGAAGCTTTCTTT

clone size: -
V gene: TRBV18
J gene: TRBJ1-4
D gene: -
CDR3 protein: CASSALVPARTATNEKLFF
CDR3 DNA: TGTGCCAGCTCAGCCCTTGTACCCGCGCGGACTGCAACTAATGAAAAACTGTTTTTT

clone size: -
V gene: TRBV5-4
J gene: TRBJ2-7
D gene: -
CDR3 protein: CASSLVWGAIYEQYF
CDR3 DNA: TGTGCCAGCAGCTTGGTCTGGGGCGCGATTTACGAGCAGTACTTC

clone size: once
V gene: TRBV11-1
J gene: TRBJ2-1
D gene: TRBD2
CDR3 protein: CASSFLAGNNEQFF
CDR3 DNA: TGTGCCAGCAGCTTTCTAGCGGGTAACAATGAGCAGTTCTTC

clone size: -
V gene: TRBV27
J gene: TRBJ1-6
D gene: -
CDR3 protein: CASSVYNSPLHF
CDR3 DNA: TGTGCCAGCAGTGTGTATAATTCACCCCTCCACTTT

clone size: -
V gene: TRBV5-5
J gene: TRBJ2-1
D gene: TRBD2
CDR3 protein: CASSPRGRADNEQFF
CDR3 DNA: TGTGCCAGCAGCCCTAGAGGGAGGGCCGACAATGAGCAGTTCTTC

clone size: -
V gene: TRBV28
J gene: TRBJ1-5
D gene: -
CDR3 protein: CASSPRGTVGQPQHF
CDR3 DNA: TGTGCCAGCAGTCCGAGAGGGACGGTGGGTCAGCCCCAGCATTTT

clone size: -
V gene: TRBV10-2
J gene: TRBJ2-1
D gene: -
CDR3 protein: CASSAVNEQFF
CDR3 DNA: TGCGCCAGCAGTGCGGTGAATGAGCAGTTCTTC

clone size: -
V gene: TRBV14
J gene: TRBJ2-1
D gene: -
CDR3 protein: CASSIGRDPSYNEQFF
CDR3 DNA: TGTGCCAGCAGCATAGGCCGGGACCCATCCTACAATGAGCAGTTCTTC

clone size: -
V gene: TRBV30
J gene: TRBJ1-1
D gene: TRBD1
CDR3 protein: CASGQGPMNTEAFF
CDR3 DNA: TGTGCCTCTGGACAGGGGCCTATGAACACTGAAGCTTTCTTT

clone size: few
V gene: TRBV29-1
J gene: TRBJ2-7
D gene: TRBD2
CDR3 protein: CSVAGVLAGSYEQYF
CDR3 DNA: TGCAGCGTTGCTGGGGTGCTAGCGGGATCGTACGAGCAGTACTTC

clone size: -
V gene: TRBV18
J gene: TRBJ2-1
D gene: TRBD2
CDR3 protein: CASSQGLAPYNEQFF
CDR3 DNA: TGTGCCAGCTCACAGGGACTAGCGCCTTACAATGAGCAGTTCTTC

clone size: -
V gene: TRBV5-4
J gene: TRBJ2-1
D gene: -
CDR3 protein: CASSLLSAPNEQFF
CDR3 DNA: TGTGCCAGCAGCCTACTATCTGCCCCAAATGAGCAGTTCTTC

clone size: -
V gene: TRBV14
J gene: TRBJ1-1
D gene: -
CDR3 protein: CASSQPGMNTEAFF
CDR3 DNA: TGTGCCAGCAGCCAACCGGGGATGAACACTGAAGCTTTCTTT

clone size: -
V gene: TRBV11-1
J gene: TRBJ2-7
D gene: TRBD1
CDR3 protein: CASSLVFGTGDEQYF
CDR3 DNA: TGTGCCAGCAGCTTAGTTTTCGGGACAGGGGACGAGCAGTACTTC

clone size: -
V gene: TRBV11-2
J gene: TRBJ2-5
D gene: TRBD1
CDR3 protein: CASSSTGVQETQYF
CDR3 DNA: TGTGCCAGCAGCTCTACAGGGGTCCAAGAGACCCAGTACTTC

clone size: few
V gene: TRBV5-1
J gene: TRBJ2-1
D gene: -
CDR3 protein: CASSLDYQGYNEQFF
CDR3 DNA: TGCGCCAGCAGCTTGGACTATCAGGGGTACAATGAGCAGTTCTTC

clone size: -
V gene: TRBV19
J gene: TRBJ1-5
D gene: -
CDR3 protein: CASSMQGWAQPQHF
CDR3 DNA: TGTGCCAGTAGTATGCAAGGGTGGGCCCAGCCCCAGCATTTT

clone size: -
V gene: TRBV9
J gene: TRBJ2-2
D gene: -
CDR3 protein: CASSVASASVFGELFF
CDR3 DNA: TGTGCCAGCAGCGTAGCTTCGGCTAGTGTGTTCGGGGAGCTGTTTTTT

clone size: -
V gene: TRBV12-5
J gene: TRBJ2-3
D gene: -
CDR3 protein: CASGLLAVDTQYF
CDR3 DNA: TGTGCTAGTGGTTTGCTTGCGGTGGATACGCAGTATTTT

clone size: -
V gene: TRBV7-3
J gene: TRBJ2-2
D gene: TRBD1
CDR3 protein: CASSLRTGINTGELFF
CDR3 DNA: TGTGCCAGCAGCTTAAGGACAGGGATTAACACCGGGGAGCTGTTTTTT